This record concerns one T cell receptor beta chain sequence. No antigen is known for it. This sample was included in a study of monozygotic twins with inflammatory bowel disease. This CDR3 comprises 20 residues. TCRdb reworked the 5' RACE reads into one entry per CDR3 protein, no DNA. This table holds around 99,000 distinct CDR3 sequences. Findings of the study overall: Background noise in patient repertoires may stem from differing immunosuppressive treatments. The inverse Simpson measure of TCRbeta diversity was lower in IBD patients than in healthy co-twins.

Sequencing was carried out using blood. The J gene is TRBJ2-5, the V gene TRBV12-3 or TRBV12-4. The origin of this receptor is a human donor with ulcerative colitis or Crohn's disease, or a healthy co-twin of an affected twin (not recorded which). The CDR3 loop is CASRLGRVGLLRRTQETQYF.